This TCR beta chain was retrieved from a study of blood T cell repertoires in COVID-19. Generated by immunoSEQ multiplex PCR, the TCRdb table keeps only in-frame clones and is missing some. The sample shows fewer than 85,000 clones, more than 65% of them seen only once. Trimming shortened V by 1 base and J by 0 bases, and 3 bases separated the two germline ends. Germline CDR1 SGHAT, CDR2 FQNNGV. The CDR3 extends over 13 amino acids. This clone was seen more than once but under ten times. This clonotype was obtained from a woman aged 80 or over with active or convalescent COVID-19. The sequenced material came from peripheral blood. The chain couples TRBV11-2 to TRBJ1-1; D ambiguous. CDR3 amino acids: CASSLVVNTEAFF. CDR3 bases: TGTGCCAGCAGCTTAGTCGTGAACACTGAAGCTTTCTTT.